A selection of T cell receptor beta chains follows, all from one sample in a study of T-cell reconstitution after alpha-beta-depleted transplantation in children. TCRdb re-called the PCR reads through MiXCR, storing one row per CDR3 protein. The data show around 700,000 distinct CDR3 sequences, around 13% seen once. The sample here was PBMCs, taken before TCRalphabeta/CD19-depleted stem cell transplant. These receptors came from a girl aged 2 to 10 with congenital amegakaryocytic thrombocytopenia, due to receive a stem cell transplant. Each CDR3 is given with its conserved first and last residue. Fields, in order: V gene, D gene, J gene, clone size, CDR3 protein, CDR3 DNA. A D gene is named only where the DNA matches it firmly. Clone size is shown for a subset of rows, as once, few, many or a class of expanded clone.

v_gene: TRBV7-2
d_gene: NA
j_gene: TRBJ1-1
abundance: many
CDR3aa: CASSLVMGTEAFF
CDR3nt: TGTGCCAGCAGCTTAGTGATGGGGACTGAAGCTTTCTTT

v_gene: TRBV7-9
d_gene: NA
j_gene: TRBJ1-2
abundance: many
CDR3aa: CASSLDQDNGGFTF
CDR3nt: TGTGCCAGCAGCTTAGACCAGGATAACGGTGGCTTCACCTTC

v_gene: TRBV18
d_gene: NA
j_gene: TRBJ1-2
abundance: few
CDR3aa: CASSPREARLYGYTF
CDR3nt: TGTGCCAGCTCTCCCAGGGAGGCGCGACTCTATGGCTACACCTTC

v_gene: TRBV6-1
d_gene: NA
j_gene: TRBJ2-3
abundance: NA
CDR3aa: CASGRDGYTDTQYF
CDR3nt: TGTGCCAGCGGGCGTGACGGATACACAGATACGCAGTATTTT

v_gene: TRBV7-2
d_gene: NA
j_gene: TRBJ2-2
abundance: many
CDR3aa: CASSLAPVTGELFF
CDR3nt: TGTGCCAGCAGCTTAGCTCCTGTGACCGGGGAGCTGTTTTTT

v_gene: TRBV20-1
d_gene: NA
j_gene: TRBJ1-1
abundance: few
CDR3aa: CSAARTGQMNTEAFF
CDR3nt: TGCAGTGCTGCAAGGACGGGACAAATGAACACTGAAGCTTTCTTT

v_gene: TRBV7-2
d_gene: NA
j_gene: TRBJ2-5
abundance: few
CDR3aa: CASSLESGLYQTQYF
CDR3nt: TGTGCCAGCAGCTTAGAATCCGGGTTGTACCAGACCCAGTACTTC

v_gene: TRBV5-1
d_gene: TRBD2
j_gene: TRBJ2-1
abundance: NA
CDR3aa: CASSLALAGSYNEQFF
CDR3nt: TGCGCCAGCAGCTTGGCACTAGCGGGATCCTACAATGAGCAGTTCTTC

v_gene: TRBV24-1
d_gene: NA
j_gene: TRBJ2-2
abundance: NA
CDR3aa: CATSRRGGELFF
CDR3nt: TGTGCCACCAGTCGGCGTGGCGGGGAGCTGTTTTTT

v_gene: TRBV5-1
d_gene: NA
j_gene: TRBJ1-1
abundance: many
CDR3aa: CASSLMTSGLVNTEAFF
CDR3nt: TGCGCCAGCAGTCTTATGACGTCGGGGCTCGTGAACACTGAAGCTTTCTTT

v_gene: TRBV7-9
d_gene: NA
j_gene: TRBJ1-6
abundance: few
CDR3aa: CASSVYRDQPLHF
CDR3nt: TGTGCCAGCAGCGTTTACCGGGACCAACCCCTCCACTTT

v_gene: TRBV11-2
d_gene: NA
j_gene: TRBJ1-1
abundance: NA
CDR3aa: CASSFEAGLNTEAFF
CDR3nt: TGTGCCAGCAGCTTTGAAGCAGGCCTGAACACTGAAGCTTTCTTT

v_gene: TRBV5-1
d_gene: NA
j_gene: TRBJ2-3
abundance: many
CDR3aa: CASSLGGTDTQYF
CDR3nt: TGTGCCAGCAGCTTAGGCGGCACAGATACGCAGTATTTT

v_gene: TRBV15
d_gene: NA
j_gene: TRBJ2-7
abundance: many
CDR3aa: CATSRDPSYEQYF
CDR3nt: TGTGCCACCAGCAGGGACCCCTCTTACGAGCAGTACTTC

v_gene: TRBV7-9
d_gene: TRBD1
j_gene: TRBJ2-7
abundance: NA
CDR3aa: CASSSRRGNDEQYF
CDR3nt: TGTGCCAGCAGCTCGCGCAGGGGGAACGACGAGCAGTACTTC

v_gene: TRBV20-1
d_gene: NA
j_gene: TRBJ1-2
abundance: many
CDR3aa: CSASLKGRDYTF
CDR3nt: TGCAGTGCTAGTTTGAAAGGAAGGGACTACACCTTC

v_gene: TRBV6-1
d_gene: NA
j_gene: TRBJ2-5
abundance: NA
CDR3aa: CASRPVWGLQETQYF
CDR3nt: TGTGCCAGCAGACCTGTGTGGGGTCTTCAAGAGACCCAGTACTTC

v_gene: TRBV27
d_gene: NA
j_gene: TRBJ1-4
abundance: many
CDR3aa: CASSLARGNEKLFF
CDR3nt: TGTGCCAGCAGTTTAGCCAGGGGTAACGAAAAACTGTTTTTT

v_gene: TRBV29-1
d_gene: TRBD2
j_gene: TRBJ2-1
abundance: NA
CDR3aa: CSVEDRRETSVNNEQFF
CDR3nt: TGCAGCGTTGAAGATCGCAGGGAGACTAGCGTTAACAATGAGCAGTTCTTC

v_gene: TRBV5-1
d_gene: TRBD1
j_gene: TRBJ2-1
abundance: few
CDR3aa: CASSLEGQGAPLEQFF
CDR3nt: TGCGCCAGCAGCTTAGAAGGACAGGGGGCGCCTCTTGAGCAGTTCTTC

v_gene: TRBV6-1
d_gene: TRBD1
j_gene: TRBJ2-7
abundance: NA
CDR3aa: CASSGLGQGGLNEQYF
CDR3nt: TGTGCCAGCAGTGGGCTGGGACAGGGAGGTCTGAACGAGCAGTACTTC

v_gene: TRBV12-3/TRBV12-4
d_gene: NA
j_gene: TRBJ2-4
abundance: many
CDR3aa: CASSSQSKNIQYF
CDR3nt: TGTGCCAGCAGTTCACAATCCAAAAACATTCAGTACTTC

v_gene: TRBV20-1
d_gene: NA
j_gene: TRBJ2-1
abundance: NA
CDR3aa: CSARDTNGLEPYNEQFF
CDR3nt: TGCAGTGCTAGAGACACAAATGGACTTGAGCCCTACAATGAGCAGTTCTTC

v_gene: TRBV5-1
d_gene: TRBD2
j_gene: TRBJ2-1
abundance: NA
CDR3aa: CASSLTESGSPDNEQFF
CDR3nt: TGCGCCAGCAGCCTAACCGAGAGCGGGAGTCCAGACAATGAGCAGTTCTTC

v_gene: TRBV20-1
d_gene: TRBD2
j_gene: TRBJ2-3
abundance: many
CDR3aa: CSATWREGVSGAQYF
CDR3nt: TGCAGTGCTACTTGGCGGGAGGGCGTTTCGGGTGCGCAGTATTTT

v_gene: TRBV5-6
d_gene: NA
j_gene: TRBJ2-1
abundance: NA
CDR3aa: CASSLRAYGDYNEQFF
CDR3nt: TGTGCCAGCAGCTTGAGAGCATACGGAGACTACAATGAGCAGTTCTTC

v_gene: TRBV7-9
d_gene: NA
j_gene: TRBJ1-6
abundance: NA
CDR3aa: CASSLIEGGGNSPLHF
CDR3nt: TGTGCCAGCAGCTTAATCGAAGGGGGAGGCAATTCACCCCTCCACTTT

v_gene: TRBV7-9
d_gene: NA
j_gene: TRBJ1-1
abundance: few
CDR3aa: CASSFSDEIGAFF
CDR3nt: TGTGCCAGCAGCTTTTCGGATGAAATAGGAGCTTTCTTT

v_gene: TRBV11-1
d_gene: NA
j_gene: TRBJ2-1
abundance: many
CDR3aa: CASSRHPSHNEQFF
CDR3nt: TGTGCCAGCAGCCGACATCCGTCCCACAATGAGCAGTTCTTC

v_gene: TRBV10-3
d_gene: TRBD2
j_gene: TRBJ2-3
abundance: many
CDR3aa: CAISESKVRDYITDTQYF
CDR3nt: TGTGCCATCAGTGAGTCGAAGGTCCGGGACTATATCACAGATACGCAGTATTTT

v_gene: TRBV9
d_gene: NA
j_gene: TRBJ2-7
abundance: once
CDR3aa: CASWPDEQYF
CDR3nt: TGTGCCAGCTGGCCGGACGAGCAGTACTTC

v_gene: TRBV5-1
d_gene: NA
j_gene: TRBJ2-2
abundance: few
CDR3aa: CASSPWDTGELFF
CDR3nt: TGCGCCAGCAGTCCATGGGACACCGGGGAGCTGTTTTTT

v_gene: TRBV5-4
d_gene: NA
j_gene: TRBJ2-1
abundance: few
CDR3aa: CASRMRLDDDEQFF
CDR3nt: TGTGCCAGCAGGATGAGGCTAGATGACGATGAGCAGTTCTTC

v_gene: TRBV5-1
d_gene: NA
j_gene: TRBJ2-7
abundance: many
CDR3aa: CASSKAGSYEQYF
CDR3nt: TGCGCCAGCAGCAAAGCCGGGAGCTACGAGCAGTACTTC

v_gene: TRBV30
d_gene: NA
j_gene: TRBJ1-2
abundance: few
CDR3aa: CAWTLGYYGYTF
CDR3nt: TGTGCCTGGACTCTGGGGTACTATGGCTACACCTTC

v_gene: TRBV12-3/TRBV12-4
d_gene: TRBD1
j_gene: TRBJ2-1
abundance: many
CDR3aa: CASSPKTGWDEQFF
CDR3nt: TGTGCCAGCAGTCCCAAGACAGGGTGGGATGAGCAGTTCTTC

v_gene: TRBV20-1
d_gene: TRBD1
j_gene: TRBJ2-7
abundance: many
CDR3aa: CSAHRGSYEQYF
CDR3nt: TGCAGTGCTCACAGGGGATCCTACGAGCAGTACTTC

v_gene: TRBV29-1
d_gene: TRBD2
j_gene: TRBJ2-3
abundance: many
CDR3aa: CSVAPAGGDTQYF
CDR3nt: TGCAGCGTTGCCCCAGCGGGAGGCGATACGCAGTATTTT

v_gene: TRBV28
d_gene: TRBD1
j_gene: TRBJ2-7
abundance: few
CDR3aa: CASSTDRVSYEQYF
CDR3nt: TGTGCCAGCAGCACGGACAGGGTATCCTACGAGCAGTACTTC

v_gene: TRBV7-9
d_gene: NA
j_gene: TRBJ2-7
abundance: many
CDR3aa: CASIPTGSSGYEQYF
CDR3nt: TGTGCCAGCATCCCTACAGGGAGCTCTGGGTACGAGCAGTACTTC

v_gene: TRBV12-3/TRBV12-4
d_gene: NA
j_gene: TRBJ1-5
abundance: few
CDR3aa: CATLTAGEYNQPQHF
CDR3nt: TGTGCCACCCTGACGGCAGGGGAGTACAATCAGCCCCAGCATTTT

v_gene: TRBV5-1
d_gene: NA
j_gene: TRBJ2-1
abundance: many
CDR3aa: CASSLVASSSSYNEQFF
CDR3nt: TGCGCCAGCAGCTTGGTGGCTAGCTCTAGCTCCTACAATGAGCAGTTCTTC

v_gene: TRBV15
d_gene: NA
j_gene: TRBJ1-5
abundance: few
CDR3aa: CATSRAAGEPQHF
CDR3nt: TGTGCCACCAGCAGAGCGGCAGGGGAGCCCCAGCATTTT

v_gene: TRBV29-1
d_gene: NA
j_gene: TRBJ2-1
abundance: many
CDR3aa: CSVEGGSLPYNEQFF
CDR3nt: TGCAGCGTTGAAGGGGGCAGCCTTCCCTACAATGAGCAGTTCTTC